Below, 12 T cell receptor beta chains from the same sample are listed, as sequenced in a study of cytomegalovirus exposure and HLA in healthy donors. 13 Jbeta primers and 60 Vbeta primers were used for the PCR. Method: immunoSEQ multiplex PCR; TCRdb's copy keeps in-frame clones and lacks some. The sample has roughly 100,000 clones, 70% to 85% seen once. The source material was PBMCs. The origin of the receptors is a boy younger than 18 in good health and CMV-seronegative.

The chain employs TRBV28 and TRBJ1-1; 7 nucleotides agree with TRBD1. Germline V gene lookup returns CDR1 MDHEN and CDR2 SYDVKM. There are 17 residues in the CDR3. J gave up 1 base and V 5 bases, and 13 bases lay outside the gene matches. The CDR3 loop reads CASSTGTVAAENTEAFF. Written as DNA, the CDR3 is TGTGCCAGCAGTACCGGGACAGTTGCCGCAGAGAACACTGAAGCTTTCTTT.

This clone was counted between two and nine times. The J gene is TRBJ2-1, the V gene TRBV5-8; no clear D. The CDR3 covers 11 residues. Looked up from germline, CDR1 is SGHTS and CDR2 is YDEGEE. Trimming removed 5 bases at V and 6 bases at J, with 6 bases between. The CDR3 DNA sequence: TGTGCCAGCAGGAGGCCCAATGAGCAGTTCTTC. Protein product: CASRRPNEQFF.

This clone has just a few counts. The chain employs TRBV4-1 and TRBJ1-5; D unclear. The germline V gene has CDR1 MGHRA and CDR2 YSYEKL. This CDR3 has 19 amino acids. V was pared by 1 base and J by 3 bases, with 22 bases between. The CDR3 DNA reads TGCGCCAGCAGCCAAGTCCCAAATAGCTGGAGGCTTAACAATCAGCCCCAGCATTTT. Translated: CASSQVPNSWRLNNQPQHF.

The CDR3 bases are TGTGCCAGCAGTCCCCGCCAGAGGACTGAAGCTTTCTTT. Protein: CASSPRQRTEAFF. This rearrangement joins TRBV6-5 to TRBJ1-1; no clear D gene. The germline V gene encodes CDR1 MNHEY and CDR2 SVGAGI. This CDR3 is 13 amino acids long. The ends were cut back, 5 bases at V and 5 bases at J, with 12 bases in the middle.

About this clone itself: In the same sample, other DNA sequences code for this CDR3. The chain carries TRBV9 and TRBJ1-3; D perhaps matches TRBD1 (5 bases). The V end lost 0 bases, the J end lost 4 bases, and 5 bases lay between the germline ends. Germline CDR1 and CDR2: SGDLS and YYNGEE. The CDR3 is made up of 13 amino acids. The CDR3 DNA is TGTGCCAGCAGCGTAGGGGGCGGAAACACCATATATTTT. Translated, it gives CASSVGGGNTIYF.

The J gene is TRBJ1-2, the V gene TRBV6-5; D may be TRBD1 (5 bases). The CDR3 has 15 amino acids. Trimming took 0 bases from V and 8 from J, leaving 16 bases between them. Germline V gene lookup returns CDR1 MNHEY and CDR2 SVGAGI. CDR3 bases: TGTGCCAGCAGTTACTCGCGGGGGACTCGGGACGGCTACACCTTC. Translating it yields CASSYSRGTRDGYTF.

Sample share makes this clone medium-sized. DNA for the CDR3: TGTGCCATCAGCCCGCGGGACGGGAGGGCCGACAATGAGCAGTTCTTC. This codes for CAISPRDGRADNEQFF. The V and J genes are TRBV10-3 and TRBJ2-1; 8 nucleotides align to TRBD2. This CDR3 comprises 16 residues. From germline, CDR1 is ENHRY and CDR2 SYGVKD. The V gene end was trimmed by 6 bases and the J gene end by 5 bases; junction bases not matched to a gene: 12.

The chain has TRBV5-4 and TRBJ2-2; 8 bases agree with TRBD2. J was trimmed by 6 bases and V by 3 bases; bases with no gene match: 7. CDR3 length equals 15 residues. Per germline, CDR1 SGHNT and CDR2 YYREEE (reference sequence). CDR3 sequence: CASSSPGLVAGELFF. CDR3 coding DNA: TGTGCCAGCAGCTCCCCGGGACTAGTCGCCGGGGAGCTGTTTTTT.

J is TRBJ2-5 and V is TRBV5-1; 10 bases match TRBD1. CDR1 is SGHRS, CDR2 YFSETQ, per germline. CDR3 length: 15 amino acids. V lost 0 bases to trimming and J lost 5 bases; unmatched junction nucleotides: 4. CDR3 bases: TGCGCCAGCAGCTTGGGGGACAGGGGTGGCGAGACCCAGTACTTC. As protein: CASSLGDRGGETQYF.

The CDR3 loop is CASRYSGQSNTEAFF. The CDR3 DNA is TGTGCCAGCAGATACTCGGGACAGTCGAACACTGAAGCTTTCTTT. The genes are TRBV7-2 and TRBJ1-1, with TRBD1 identical over 7 bases. Looked up from germline, CDR1 is SGHTA and CDR2 is FQGNSA. Germline trimming cut 6 bases from V and 1 base from J; bases unmatched to any gene: 8. The CDR3 consists of 15 residues. The full variable domain, its missing parts supplied by reference TRBV7-2 and TRBJ1-1, is GAGVSQSPSNKVTEKGKDVELRCDPISGHTALYWYRQSLGQGLEFLIYFQGNSAPDKSGLPSDRFSAERTGGSVSTLTIQRTQQEDSAVYLCASRYSGQSNTEAFFGQGTRLTVV.

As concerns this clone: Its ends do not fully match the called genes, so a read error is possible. CDR3 protein: CASGFGVQGDEQYF. DNA of the CDR3: TGTGCCAGCGGCTTCGGTGTACAGGGAGACGAGCAGTACTTC. The chain joins TRBV11-3 to TRBJ2-7, with D possibly TRBD1 on 6 matching bases. CDR3 length: 14 residues. CDR1 is SGHNT and CDR2 is YENEEA in the germline V gene.

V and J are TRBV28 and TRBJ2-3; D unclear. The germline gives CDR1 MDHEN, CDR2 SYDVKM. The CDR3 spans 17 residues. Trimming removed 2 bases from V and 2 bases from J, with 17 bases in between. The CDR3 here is CASSLPSRGGFTDTQYF. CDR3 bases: TGTGCCAGCAGTTTACCCTCCCGCGGCGGTTTCACAGATACGCAGTATTTT.